Presented here are 19 T cell receptor beta chains from one specimen sequenced in a study of early T cells in non-severe SARS-CoV-2 infection. In TCRdb, the 5' RACE reads were re-called with MiXCR into one record per CDR3 protein. The data show tens of thousands of distinct CDR3 sequences, with approximately 6.1% seen just once and 3.4% held by the top ten. The material was whole blood, obtained at baseline. The receptors come from an adult who was a healthcare worker with PCR-confirmed SARS-CoV-2 infection or an uninfected control (not recorded which).

Ten or more counts support this clonotype. The rearrangement uses TRBV29-1 and TRBJ2-1; the match to TRBD2 covers 7 bases. The CDR3 sequence is 14 residues long. V trimming: 3 bases; J trimming: 3 bases; junction bases outside the gene matches: 5. Germline V gene sequence: CDR1 SQVTM, CDR2 ANQGSEA. CDR3 loop: CSVDGGSYYNEQFF. Written as DNA, the CDR3 is TGCAGCGTTGATGGCGGGAGTTACTACAATGAGCAGTTCTTC.

This clonotype was seen ten or more times. This chain connects TRBV29-1 to TRBJ2-3, with 7 bases matching TRBD2. Losses at the gene ends were 5 bases for V and 6 bases for J; bases not matched to a gene: 8. The CDR3 spans 13 residues. Germline V lookup: CDR1 SQVTM, CDR2 ANQGSEA. In nucleotides, the CDR3 is TGCAGCGTTTCGCGGGAGCCGGGGGATACGCAGTATTTT. This gives the protein CSVSREPGDTQYF.

The table lists this clonotype with many counts. V gene TRBV29-1 combines with J gene TRBJ2-3; 9 positions match TRBD1. The CDR3 extends over 13 amino acids. J gave up 0 bases and V 7 bases, and 2 bases lay outside the gene matches. CDR1 SQVTM and CDR2 ANQGSEA come from the germline V gene. CDR3 sequence reads: CSAGQGSTDTQYF. The CDR3 DNA follows: TGCAGCGCGGGACAGGGAAGCACAGATACGCAGTATTTT.

At least ten counts were recorded for this clonotype. The chain employs TRBV7-6 and TRBJ2-1; 9 bases match TRBD1. Germline values: CDR1 SGHVS, CDR2 FNYEAQ. V was clipped by 5 bases and J by 9 bases; unmatched bases: 17. CDR3 length: 17 amino acids. CDR3: CASSPRSGTGNGGEQFF. The CDR3 nucleotides read TGTGCCAGCAGCCCCCGATCGGGGACAGGGAACGGGGGTGAGCAGTTCTTC. Full variable domain (missing parts from reference TRBV7-6 and TRBJ2-1): GAGVSQSPRYKVTKRGQDVALRCDPISGHVSLYWYRQALGQGPEFLTYFNYEAQQDKSGLPNDRFSAERPEGSISTLTIQRTEQRDSAMYRCASSPRSGTGNGGEQFFGPGTRLTVL.

The CDR3 DNA follows: TGCTCGGGACTGGAGCATAACATTCAGTACTTC. It is translated as CSGLEHNIQYF. The chain employs TRBV20-1 and TRBJ2-4, with D maybe TRBD2 (6 bases). The germline CDR1 and CDR2 sequences are DFQATT and SNEGSKA (reference sequence). The length of the CDR3 is 11 residues.

This clonotype was recorded at least ten times. The chain joins TRBV28 to TRBJ1-1; the D is unclear. The CDR3 is made up of 14 amino acids. Germline CDR1 reads MDHEN; CDR2 reads SYDVKM. Between the trimmed V and J ends, which lost 2 bases and 3 bases, there was a span of 10 bases. DNA of the CDR3: TGTGCCAGCAGTTTACCCGACGGCCACACTGAAGCTTTCTTT. Its translation is CASSLPDGHTEAFF. The full variable domain, completed using reference TRBV28 and TRBJ1-1, is DVKVTQSSRYLVKRTGEKVFLECVQDMDHENMFWYRQDPGLGLRLIYFSYDVKMKEKGDIPEGYSVSREKKERFSLILESASTNQTSMYLCASSLPDGHTEAFFGQGTRLTVV.

This clonotype was seen ten or more times. The V and J genes are TRBV15 and TRBJ1-2; the match to TRBD1 covers 10 bases. Germline values: CDR1 LNHNV, CDR2 YYDKDF (reference sequence). The CDR3 has 20 residues. Trimming took 0 bases from V and 4 from J; bases not matched to a gene: 17. The CDR3 DNA follows: TGTGCCACCAGCAGAGATCGGGGATTGGGACAGGGGACGGACCGCTATGGCTACACCTTC. Amino acids: CATSRDRGLGQGTDRYGYTF.

Many counts were recorded for this clonotype. The CDR3 region is CSARSGTYEQYF. The DNA of the CDR3 is TGCAGTGCTAGAAGCGGGACCTACGAGCAGTACTTC. This chain uses TRBV20-1 with TRBJ2-7, with TRBD2 matching over 7 bases. Germline CDR1 is DFQATT and CDR2 is SNEGSKA (reference sequence). Trimming took 2 bases from V and 2 from J; bases not matched to a gene: 0. This CDR3 has 12 amino acids.

This clonotype was found many times. In nucleotides, the CDR3 is TGTGCCAGCAGCCAAGGGAGCGAGCAGTACTTC. Amino acid sequence: CASSQGSEQYF. The gene calls are TRBV14 and TRBJ2-7; D not resolved. V shed 1 base and J shed 6 bases, with 4 bases lying between them. Per the germline V gene, CDR1 is SGHDN and CDR2 is FVKESK. The CDR3 runs 11 residues.

This clonotype has ten or more counts. The genes are TRBV28 and TRBJ2-5, with unresolved D. Germline loops: CDR1 MDHEN, CDR2 SYDVKM. V was cut by 7 bases and J by 1 base, with 7 bases left in between. The CDR3 contains 12 residues. The CDR3 reads CASMTLQETQYF. In nucleotides, the CDR3 is TGTGCCAGCATGACACTCCAAGAGACCCAGTACTTC.

The rearrangement joins TRBV5-6 to TRBJ2-5; no clear D gene. V lost 0 bases to trimming and J lost 7 bases, with 13 bases between them. The CDR3 loop spans 14 amino acids. The germline V gene has CDR1 SGHDT and CDR2 YYEEEE. This chain's CDR3 is CASSLAVTPGTQYF. CDR3 in DNA: TGTGCCAGCAGCTTGGCCGTTACACCGGGGACCCAGTACTTC.

This clonotype was observed at least ten times. The chain combines TRBV7-6 with TRBJ2-1, with 9 positions matching TRBD2. The ends lost 10 bases at V and 10 bases at J; junction bases unmatched: 14. The CDR3 length is 14 residues. Germline-derived CDR1 and CDR2 are SGHVS and FNYEAQ. The CDR3 region has the DNA TGTGCCACTCTGAAGGGGACTAGCTCGCGGGAGCAGTTCTTC. It codes for CATLKGTSSREQFF.

In this sample, this clonotype turned up many times. The chain links TRBV6-1 to TRBJ2-1; D call uncertain. The CDR3 loop spans 13 amino acids. Germline V gene data show CDR1 as MNHNS and CDR2 as SASEGT. Trimming took off 4 bases at V and 4 bases at J, with 8 bases between the two ends. The CDR3, as DNA: TGTGCCAGCAGTGGATCCAGGTACAATGAGCAGTTCTTC. This gives the protein CASSGSRYNEQFF.

In its sample, this clonotype was seen many times. The chain has TRBV28 and TRBJ1-6; D is unresolved. The CDR3 contains 17 residues. CDR1 MDHEN and CDR2 SYDVKM come from the germline V gene. Trimming took off 3 bases at V and 6 bases at J, with 18 bases between the two ends. In DNA form, the CDR3 reads TGTGCCAGCAGTTTGTGGAGCCCGTTTGCAGTTAATTCACCCCTCCACTTT. It yields the protein CASSLWSPFAVNSPLHF.

Ten or more counts support this clonotype. This sequence joins TRBV19 and TRBJ2-6; either TRBD1 or TRBD2 may supply D (5 bases each). Germline CDR1 reads LNHDA; CDR2 reads SQIVND (reference sequence). V dropped 2 bases and J dropped 2 bases, with 7 bases sitting between them. The CDR3 has 15 residues. CDR3 amino acids: CASSIWDAGANVLTF. The CDR3 DNA reads as TGTGCCAGTAGTATATGGGACGCTGGGGCCAACGTCCTGACTTTC.

This clonotype has a count of ten or more. The chain employs TRBV10-2 and TRBJ1-3, with D perhaps matching TRBD1 (5 bases). CDR1 is WSHSY and CDR2 is SAAADI in the germline V gene. This CDR3 has 14 residues. V lost 8 bases and J lost 0, with 11 bases in between. The CDR3 loop is CASWEGSSGNTIYF. CDR3 in DNA: TGCGCCAGCTGGGAGGGGAGCTCTGGAAACACCATATATTTT.

This clonotype came up many times. The rearrangement joins TRBV20-1 to TRBJ2-2; D gene uncertain. Trimming pared 1 base from V and 4 bases from J, leaving 4 bases between. Looked up from germline, CDR1 is DFQATT and CDR2 is SNEGSKA (reference sequence). This CDR3 spans 12 amino acids. CDR3 loop: CSARAGTGELFF. The DNA of the CDR3 is TGCAGTGCTAGAGCGGGCACCGGGGAGCTGTTTTTT.

The chain has TRBV29-1 and TRBJ1-1; the D is unclear. Per germline, CDR1 SQVTM and CDR2 ANQGSEA. The CDR3 has 14 residues. Deletions cut 6 bases from V and 0 bases from J, with 14 bases between. CDR3 protein: CSVELHTMNTEAFF. CDR3 DNA sequence: TGCAGCGTCGAACTTCACACCATGAACACTGAAGCTTTCTTT.

This clonotype was seen at least ten times. V gene TRBV2 combines with J gene TRBJ1-1; D not certain. The CDR3 is made up of 14 amino acids. The ends were cut back, 6 bases at V and 3 bases at J, with 14 bases in the middle. Germline CDR1 SNHLY, CDR2 FYNNEI. CDR3 in amino acids: CASRESQEYTEAFF. The CDR3 coding sequence is TGTGCCAGCAGGGAATCTCAGGAATACACTGAAGCTTTCTTT.